One TCR beta chain is described in this entry. This clone turned up a few times. There is no known antigen for this receptor. No much larger clone is present one base from it, and per-base qualities are unavailable. This entry belongs to a study of beta chain features in type 1 diabetes (dated by TCRdb to the late 2010s). A note on the overall study: Patients and healthy donors did not differ in mean age, gender distribution, total cell number or subset yield. A total of 100 million to 140 million sorted cells were examined across all samples, and the number of cells per subset was strongly correlated with RNA yield. Whereas all 28 donors provided naive and central memory subsets, regulatory and stem cell-like memory subsets were isolated from just 8 patients and roughly 8 healthy donors. In the study, recently diagnosed type 1 diabetes patients and matched healthy donors were compared on the TCRB repertoires of their sorted circulating CD4+ T cell subsets. Results and caveats for the whole study, not just this receptor: A moderate but significant shortening of TCRB CDR3 length was observed in type 1 diabetes patients in all four CD4+ subsets. At VDJ recombination sites, type 1 diabetes patients had fewer insertions and more deleted nucleotides, which implies abnormalities in thymic rearrangement. Only small numbers of individuals were included in the HLA sub-analyses, which left unresolved whether HLA type had any influence on TCRB rearrangement. PCR might favor shorter templates, but patient and control samples were amplified and corrected together, so any skew would affect both groups equally. Because cDNA was sequenced instead of genomic DNA, highly expressing activated cells could be over-represented, though the groups showed no difference in activation or CD3 levels. Naive, central memory and regulatory TCRB repertoires appeared to be more similar among patients than among healthy donors.

The entire amount of isolated RNA was reverse transcribed using the High Capacity cDNA Reverse Transcription Kit, so the sequenced TCRB transcripts were expressed ones. Naive, central memory and regulatory T cell samples underwent deep immunoSEQ sequencing, averaging about 3.3 million total reads per sample. After sorted cells were lysed in RLT buffer, RNA was extracted with DNase-treated RNeasy Micro or Mini kits, with the choice depending on cell number. Each cell subset was processed separately to prevent cross-contamination, with patient and healthy donor samples processed together. The immunoSEQ multiplex PCR was used to amplify TCRB sequences from cDNA, generating 87-bp fragments that spanned the CDR3 region. Sequencing of the amplicons was performed on the Illumina HiSeq platform. The authors' analysis ran thus. Synthetic template baselines were used to correct PCR bias computationally, reads within Hamming distance 2 were collapsed together, and singletons that could not be merged were discarded. Reads were aligned against IMGT to assign V, D and J genes, CDR3 length and insertions or deletions at six rearrangement sites. Within each subset, clonotype counts were normalized to sorted cell number, and only after that were true diversity and Gini coefficients computed with the tcR R package. The overlap coefficient, calculated on TCRB nucleotide sequences, was used to quantify repertoire sharing. TCRdb's version of the immuneACCESS table is confined to in-frame rearrangements and falls short of the full clone set. An unresolved V gene accounts for under half of the shortfall where checked; the remainder is of unknown origin. The V and J calls and clone size are taken from that table; D and trimming were inferred from the DNA. Present in this sample are some 52,000 clones, around 45% of which were seen just once. Of the sample, about 1.5% is held by the ten largest clones.

At the junction V is shortened by 5 bases and J by 5 bases, with 16 bases in between. The CDR1 and CDR2 encoded by the germline V gene are SGHTA and FQGNSA. The CDR3, from cysteine to phenylalanine, totals 14 residues. The DNA shown is the 42-base CDR3, in frame from base 1. From each donor, a single peripheral blood sample of 100 to 150 mL on average was drawn into heparinised tubes. A BD FACSAria II was used to sort naive, central memory, regulatory and stem cell-like memory CD4+ T cells with a panel that included CD45RO, CCR7, CD25, CD127, CD95 and CD27. Purity was above 95% for every sorted population. PBMCs were isolated right away by Lymphoprep density gradient centrifugation and were stained directly, without culture. Samples were stained and sorted in pairs, with one healthy donor and one patient per experiment, so that batch effects were minimized.

Source material: Tregs from blood. Taken with the paper, the label for cell subset or site translates to: regulatory CD4+ T cells. The clonotype comes from a man under 40 with type 1 diabetes. The chain uses TRBV7-2 and TRBJ2-7, with a weak D call of TRBD1 (6 bases match). At the DNA level, the sequence is TGTGCCAGCAGCCCCGGACAGCACTACAACGAGCAGTACTTC. It translates as CASSPGQHYNEQYF.